These 5 T cell receptor beta chains were sequenced from one sample in a study of blood T cell repertoires in COVID-19. Profiled with immunoSEQ multiplex PCR; TCRdb holds only in-frame clones, not every one. This table has about 44,000 clones, around four fifths appearing once. What was sequenced was peripheral blood. The receptors were gathered from a human donor in a cohort sampled during active COVID-19.

The rearrangement links TRBV2 to TRBJ2-2, with 8 bases that match TRBD2. Trimming took 4 bases from V and 4 from J; bases not matched to a gene: 5. The germline V gene encodes CDR1 SNHLY and CDR2 FYNNEI. This CDR3 spans 15 amino acids. The CDR3 sequence: CASSVRTSSTGELFF. CDR3 DNA: TGTGCCAGCAGTGTGAGGACTAGCAGCACCGGGGAGCTGTTTTTT.

Only a few counts were recorded for this clone. The CDR3: CASRTPGTGYTGELFF. Written as DNA, the CDR3 is TGTGCCAGCAGGACGCCCGGGACAGGGTACACCGGGGAGCTGTTTTTT. The chain has TRBV27 and TRBJ2-2, with 9 bases matching TRBD1. V lost 6 bases to trimming and J lost 3 bases; unmatched junction nucleotides: 8. The CDR3 is 16 amino acids. The germline gives CDR1 MNHEY, CDR2 SMNVEV (reference sequence).

This chain links TRBV18 with TRBJ2-7; TRBD1 matches at 9 bases. Germline loops: CDR1 KGHSH, CDR2 LQKENI. Trimming at V came to 1 base and at J to 13 bases, leaving 14 bases not matched to a gene. The CDR3 length is 15 residues. CDR3 nucleotide sequence: TGTGCCAGCTCACCACAAAGGGACAGGGTGGTTCTTGACTACTTC. Translated: CASSPQRDRVVLDYF.

This chain links TRBV18 with TRBJ2-7; D not certain. Deletions cut 5 bases from V and 2 bases from J, with 7 bases between. Germline-derived CDR1 and CDR2 are KGHSH and LQKENI. The CDR3 is made up of 12 amino acids. The CDR3 bases are TGTGCCAGCTCAGATACTACCTACGAGCAGTACGTC. It encodes CASSDTTYEQYV.

The rearrangement links TRBV18 to TRBJ2-3, with 7 bases fitting TRBD2. The CDR3 sequence is 13 residues long. CDR1 KGHSH and CDR2 LQKENI come from the germline V gene. Trimming at V came to 0 bases and at J to 9 bases, leaving 3 bases not matched to a gene. The CDR3 loop is CASSPPSGGTQYF. As DNA, the CDR3 is TGTGCCAGCTCACCACCCTCCGGGGGGACGCAGTATTTT.